Listed here are 18 T cell receptor beta chains from one sample, sequenced in a study of T cell changes during pregnancy in multiple sclerosis. Assay: immunoSEQ multiplex PCR; the TCRdb copy retains only in-frame clones and omits some. The data hold 70,000 to 95,000 clones, with 85% to 95% observed a single time. The source was peripheral blood, collected after pregnancy. The origin of the receptors is a female donor in good health, enrolled as a control in a pregnancy study.

The rearrangement links TRBV2 to TRBJ1-5; D gene ambiguous. The CDR3 sequence is 14 residues long. V shed 4 bases and J shed 4 bases, with 11 bases lying between them. Germline V lookup: CDR1 SNHLY, CDR2 FYNNEI. CDR3 in DNA: TGTGCCAGCAGTGCAAGCGGTATTAATCAGCCCCAGCATTTT. This gives the protein CASSASGINQPQHF.

The rearrangement uses TRBV5-4 and TRBJ2-5; 8 bases are shared with TRBD2. This CDR3 has 13 amino acids. Germline CDR1 is SGHNT and CDR2 is YYREEE (reference sequence). V lost 4 bases and J lost 3; bases outside the gene matches: 2. CDR3 amino acids: CASSRAGEETQYF. CDR3 bases: TGTGCCAGCAGCCGAGCGGGGGAAGAGACCCAGTACTTC. The variable domain in full, completed from reference TRBV5-4 and TRBJ2-5, reads ETGVTQSPTHLIKTRGQQVTLRCSSQSGHNTVSWYQQALGQGPQFIFQYYREEENGRGNFPPRFSGLQFPNYSSELNVNALELDDSALYLCASSRAGEETQYFGPGTRLLVL.

Here the CDR3 DNA reads TGTGCCAGCAATCCTGGGACAGGCCTCTACGAGCAGTACTTC. Its translation is CASNPGTGLYEQYF. The V and J genes are TRBV5-6 and TRBJ2-7; 8 bases are shared with TRBD1. The CDR3 runs to 14 residues. Trimming removed 6 bases from V and 3 bases from J; junction bases left unmatched: 8. Germline V gene lookup returns CDR1 SGHDT and CDR2 YYEEEE.

The chain has TRBV10-3 and TRBJ1-4; D is unresolved. CDR1 and CDR2 (germline): ENHRY, SYGVKD. The length of the CDR3 is 14 residues. Trimming cost V 6 bases and J 4 bases, with 12 bases left between them. The CDR3 loop is CAIRPEASNEKLFF. DNA of the CDR3: TGTGCCATCAGACCAGAGGCGAGTAATGAAAAACTGTTTTTT.

The chain uses TRBV29-1 and TRBJ2-1; TRBD2 matches at 8 bases. The germline V gene has CDR1 SQVTM and CDR2 ANQGSEA. The CDR3 consists of 19 residues. J was trimmed by 7 bases and V by 6 bases; bases with no gene match: 26. The CDR3 nucleotides read TGCAGCGTGGCCCTCCCGGGACTAGGTCAAGTTAAGGTTTGGAATGAGCAGTTCTTC. It specifies CSVALPGLGQVKVWNEQFF.

The V gene is TRBV2, the J gene TRBJ2-3; TRBD1 matches 12 bases. Germline CDR1 SNHLY, CDR2 FYNNEI. The CDR3 is 13 amino acids. With V trimmed by 7 bases and J by 6 bases, 2 bases remained unmatched. CDR3 DNA: TGTGCCAGCACCGGGACAGGGGGCGATACGCAGTATTTT. Its translation: CASTGTGGDTQYF.

The genes are TRBV5-1 and TRBJ2-7; D perhaps matches TRBD2 (6 bases). V dropped 4 bases and J dropped 3 bases, with 14 bases sitting between them. This CDR3 has 14 residues. Per the germline V gene, CDR1 is SGHRS and CDR2 is YFSETQ. The CDR3 sequence is CASSKPSAYYEQYF. The CDR3 DNA follows: TGCGCCAGCAGCAAGCCTAGCGCTTACTACGAGCAGTACTTC.

Comments on this clone: Sequence at one end of the junction differs from germline and may be a read error. The DNA of the CDR3 is TGTGCCAGCAGGTTAGGTGTTGGGGGGACCCATGGCTACACCTTC. The encoded protein is CASRLGVGGTHGYTF. The chain employs TRBV7-2 and TRBJ1-2; possibly TRBD1 for D (5 bases). Germline-derived CDR1 and CDR2 are SGHTA and FQGNSA. This CDR3 spans 15 amino acids. The full variable domain, in which reference TRBV7-2 and TRBJ1-2 provide the parts outside the CDR3, is GAGVSQSPSNKVTEKGKDVELRCDPISGHTALYWYRQSLGQGLEFLIYFQGNSAPDKSGLPSDRFSAERTGGSVSTLTIQRTQQEDSAVYLCASRLGVGGTHGYTFGSGTRLTVV.

About this clone: Other DNA variants within this sample encode the same CDR3. The chain carries TRBV5-1 and TRBJ1-4, with 7 nucleotides matching TRBD1. Germline loops: CDR1 SGHRS, CDR2 YFSETQ. V lost 4 bases and J lost 2; bases outside the gene matches: 5. The CDR3 runs to 15 residues. CDR3 residues: CASSLETGTNEKLFF. CDR3 in DNA: TGCGCCAGCAGCCTTGAGACAGGGACTAATGAAAAACTGTTTTTT.

J is TRBJ2-3 and V is TRBV10-3; a weak D match, TRBD2 (6 bases). Trimming stripped 6 bases from V and 6 bases from J, with 19 bases between. Germline V gene lookup returns CDR1 ENHRY and CDR2 SYGVKD. This CDR3 has 15 residues. CDR3 DNA: TGTGCCATCAGGGGCGGGGACGGAGCCTACGATACGCAGTATTTT. Encoded protein: CAIRGGDGAYDTQYF.

This sequence joins TRBV5-6 and TRBJ1-3; D is undetermined. This CDR3 region has 15 residues. The ends were cut back, 4 bases at V and 0 bases at J, with 11 bases in the middle. Per germline, CDR1 SGHDT and CDR2 YYEEEE. The CDR3 DNA reads as TGTGCCAGCAGCATGGACTGGAGCTCTGGAAACACCATATATTTT. Its translation: CASSMDWSSGNTIYF.

The chain recombines TRBV19 with TRBJ2-7; the match to TRBD1 covers 8 bases. With V trimmed by 4 bases and J by 2 bases, 4 bases remained unmatched. CDR1 and CDR2 from the germline V gene are LNHDA and SQIVND (reference sequence). This CDR3 is 14 amino acids long. The chain's CDR3 is CASSRTGPTYEQYF. As DNA, the CDR3 is TGTGCCAGTAGTAGGACAGGGCCCACCTACGAGCAGTACTTC.

This clone has just one count. V is TRBV5-4 and J is TRBJ1-2; TRBD1 aligns across 7 bases. V lost 0 bases and J lost 4; bases outside the gene matches: 9. Germline V gene data show CDR1 as SGHNT and CDR2 as YYREEE (reference sequence). The CDR3 runs to 16 residues. DNA of the CDR3: TGTGCCAGCAGCTTGGCGGTAGGGACAGCGGGCTATGGCTACACCTTC. Its translation: CASSLAVGTAGYGYTF.

The J gene is TRBJ2-5, the V gene TRBV7-2; TRBD2 is a possible D gene (5 bases). The V end was cut by 2 bases, the J end by 4 bases, with 14 bases between. The CDR3 has 15 residues. Germline CDR1 is SGHTA and CDR2 is FQGNSA. The CDR3 here is CASSLNSGTGETQYF. As DNA, the CDR3 is TGTGCCAGCAGCTTAAACAGCGGAACTGGAGAGACCCAGTACTTC.

The V call is TRBV19, the J call TRBJ1-5, with 9 positions matching TRBD1. The CDR3 contains 16 residues. With 5 bases clipped from V and 4 bases from J, the junction kept 9 bases outside the gene matches. Germline V gene sequence: CDR1 LNHDA, CDR2 SQIVND (reference sequence). CDR3 protein: CASSFDRGILNQPQHF. For the CDR3, the DNA is TGTGCCAGTAGTTTTGACAGGGGGATCCTTAATCAGCCCCAGCATTTT.

The chain couples TRBV28 to TRBJ1-3; possible D gene TRBD1, 6 bases. V lost 7 bases to trimming and J lost 9 bases, with 16 bases between them. The CDR3 extends over 13 amino acids. CDR1 and CDR2 from the germline V gene are MDHEN and SYDVKM. The chain's CDR3 is CASKGGPRSTIYF. CDR3 in DNA: TGTGCCAGCAAAGGGGGTCCGCGAAGCACCATATATTTT.

The chain employs TRBV5-1 and TRBJ2-7; D unclear. Germline V CDR1 and CDR2: SGHRS, YFSETQ. With 0 bases removed from V and 3 bases from J, the gap between germline ends came to 7 bases. The CDR3 is 13 residues long. The CDR3 region has the DNA TGCGCCAGCAGCTTGGGACAAATCTACGAGCAGTACTTC. This sequence encodes CASSLGQIYEQYF.

This clone showed up just once. This CDR3 reads CAWSVGTGGSYEQYF. The CDR3 DNA reads as TGTGCCTGGAGTGTAGGGACTGGGGGCTCCTACGAGCAGTACTTC. The chain is built from TRBV30 and TRBJ2-7; possibly TRBD2 for D (6 bases). CDR1 GTSNPN and CDR2 SVGIG come from the germline V gene (reference sequence). V was clipped by 0 bases and J by 0 bases, with 12 bases between them. This CDR3 region has 15 residues.